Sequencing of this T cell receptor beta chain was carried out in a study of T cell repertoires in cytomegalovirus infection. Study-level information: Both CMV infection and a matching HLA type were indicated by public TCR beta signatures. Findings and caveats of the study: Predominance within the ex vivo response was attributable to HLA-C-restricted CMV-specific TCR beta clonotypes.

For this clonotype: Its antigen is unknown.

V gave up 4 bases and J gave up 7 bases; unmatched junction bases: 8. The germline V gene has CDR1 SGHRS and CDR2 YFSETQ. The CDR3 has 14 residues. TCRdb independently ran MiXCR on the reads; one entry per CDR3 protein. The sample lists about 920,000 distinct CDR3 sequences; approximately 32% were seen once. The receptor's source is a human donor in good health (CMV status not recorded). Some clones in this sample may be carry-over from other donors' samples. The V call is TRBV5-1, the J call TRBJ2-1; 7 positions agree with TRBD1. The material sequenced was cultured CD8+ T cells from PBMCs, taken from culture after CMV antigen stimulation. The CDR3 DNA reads TGCGCCAGCAGCGTTTCCGGGACAGCTAATGAGCAGTTCTTC. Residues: CASSVSGTANEQFF.